The 30 T cell receptor beta chains given below trace back to one sample, sequenced in a study of shared clonotypes between healthy human individuals. The data were produced by immunoSEQ multiplex PCR, yet TCRdb's version contains in-frame clones alone and is incomplete. The sample lists 2 million to 2.5 million clones, approximately 95% occurring once. Source material: naive CD4+ T cells sorted from blood. Subset in this sample: CD45RA+ positively selected. The receptor source for this set is a man aged 18 to 30 in good health.

The chain uses TRBV7-2 and TRBJ2-1, with D tentatively TRBD1 (6 bases). Deletions cut 1 base from V and 8 bases from J, with 24 bases between. Germline V gives CDR1 SGHTA, CDR2 FQGNSA. There are 18 residues in the CDR3. CDR3 bases: TGTGCCAGCAGCTTAGTGGATTTGGGACCCCGGGACATCCATGAGCAGTTCTTC. Residues: CASSLVDLGPRDIHEQFF.

This clone was recorded only once. This chain links TRBV10-2 with TRBJ2-3; no definite D call. Germline lookup yields CDR1 WSHSY and CDR2 SAAADI. The CDR3 is 13 amino acids. Trimming removed 2 bases from V and 8 bases from J, with 11 bases in between. CDR3 bases: TGCGCCAGCAGTGAGCAGCAAGGAGCTACGCAGTATTTT. This codes for CASSEQQGATQYF.

The rearrangement links TRBV19 to TRBJ2-5, with a tentative D call TRBD2 (6 bases). V gave up 3 bases and J gave up 5 bases, with 16 bases separating them. The CDR3 is 15 residues long. Germline V gene data show CDR1 as LNHDA and CDR2 as SQIVND (reference sequence). The CDR3 loop is CASSIAGRGRETQYF. The CDR3 DNA is TGTGCCAGTAGTATCGCGGGGCGGGGAAGGGAGACCCAGTACTTC.

The V gene is TRBV5-1, the J gene TRBJ2-3; 7 bases match TRBD1. The CDR3 has 15 amino acids. The junction had 9 bases not matched to a gene; V was cut back by 6 bases and J by 2 bases. Looked up from germline, CDR1 is SGHRS and CDR2 is YFSETQ. The CDR3: CASIQTGNPTDTQYF. In nucleotides, the CDR3 is TGCGCCAGCATACAGACAGGGAACCCCACAGATACGCAGTATTTT.

Comment on this clone: Other DNA sequences in this sample translate to the same CDR3. The rearrangement links TRBV10-3 to TRBJ2-3; 8 bases are shared with TRBD2. Trimming at V came to 3 bases and at J to 4 bases, leaving 6 bases not matched to a gene. CDR1 ENHRY and CDR2 SYGVKD come from the germline V gene. The CDR3 covers 15 residues. CDR3 sequence (DNA): TGTGCCATCAGTGAAGGAAGCGGGGGCCCAGATACGCAGTATTTT. Protein: CAISEGSGGPDTQYF.

J is TRBJ1-2 and V is TRBV7-2, with D maybe TRBD1 (5 bases). The CDR3 length is 15 residues. Deletions cut 5 bases from V and 8 bases from J, with 21 bases between. CDR1 SGHTA and CDR2 FQGNSA come from the germline V gene. The CDR3 reads CASSEMGDRGEGYTF. The CDR3 nucleotides read TGTGCCAGCAGCGAGATGGGCGACAGAGGGGAAGGCTACACCTTC. Filled out from reference TRBV7-2 and TRBJ1-2, the complete variable domain reads GAGVSQSPSNKVTEKGKDVELRCDPISGHTALYWYRQSLGQGLEFLIYFQGNSAPDKSGLPSDRFSAERTGGSVSTLTIQRTQQEDSAVYLCASSEMGDRGEGYTFGSGTRLTVV.

This rearrangement joins TRBV27 to TRBJ2-5, with no clear D. Deletions cut 4 bases from V and 4 bases from J, with 7 bases between. The CDR3 is 12 residues long. Germline-derived CDR1 and CDR2 are MNHEY and SMNVEV (reference sequence). CDR3 coding DNA: TGTGCCAGCAGTTCGCCCGGAGAGACCCAGTACTTC. This sequence encodes CASSSPGETQYF.

Comment on this clone: Different DNA sequences within this sample yield the same CDR3. Written as DNA, the CDR3 is TGTGCCAGCAGCTCCGGGCGCCAGCCCCAGCATTTT. It is translated as CASSSGRQPQHF. The chain couples TRBV7-9 to TRBJ1-5; D unclear. This CDR3 is 12 amino acids long. Per the germline V gene, CDR1 is SEHNR and CDR2 is FQNEAQ (reference sequence). Trimming shortened V by 4 bases and J by 7 bases, and 8 bases separated the two germline ends.

The V gene is TRBV11-2, the J gene TRBJ2-2; 11 nucleotides agree with TRBD2. Losses at the gene ends were 5 bases for V and 7 bases for J; bases not matched to a gene: 6. The germline CDR1 and CDR2 sequences are SGHAT and FQNNGV. CDR3 size: 15 residues. In DNA form, the CDR3 reads TGTGCCAGCAGCGTAACTAGCGGGGGCGGCGGGGAGCTGTTTTTT. Protein sequence: CASSVTSGGGGELFF.

As DNA, the CDR3 is TGTGCCAGTAGCCAGGCCTATGGCTACACCTTC. Translated, it gives CASSQAYGYTF. The V call is TRBV19, the J call TRBJ1-2; no definite D call. Per germline, CDR1 LNHDA and CDR2 SQIVND (reference sequence). Trimming took off 6 bases at V and 4 bases at J, with 6 bases between the two ends. This CDR3 has 11 residues.

The rearrangement joins TRBV10-3 to TRBJ1-2, with 7 bases fitting TRBD1. CDR3 length equals 14 residues. CDR1 and CDR2 from the germline V gene are ENHRY and SYGVKD. J lost 5 bases, V lost 0 bases, and 3 bases had no gene match. The CDR3 DNA reads TGTGCCATCAGTGAGTCAACAGGGGAATATGGCTACACCTTC. It codes for CAISESTGEYGYTF.

The V and J genes are TRBV7-2 and TRBJ1-1; D uncertain. Per germline, CDR1 SGHTA and CDR2 FQGNSA. CDR3 length equals 12 residues. V was pared by 4 bases and J by 11 bases, with 14 bases between. The chain's CDR3 is CASSSSVPTAFF. The CDR3 DNA sequence: TGTGCCAGCAGCTCTTCGGTGCCGACGGCTTTCTTT. Complete variable domain (other parts from reference TRBV7-2 and TRBJ1-1): GAGVSQSPSNKVTEKGKDVELRCDPISGHTALYWYRQSLGQGLEFLIYFQGNSAPDKSGLPSDRFSAERTGGSVSTLTIQRTQQEDSAVYLCASSSSVPTAFFGQGTRLTVV.

The chain carries TRBV4-2 and TRBJ1-3, with a tentative D call TRBD1 (6 bases). V lost 1 base to trimming and J lost 4 bases, with 11 bases between them. The germline gives CDR1 LGHNA, CDR2 YNFKEQ. The length of the CDR3 is 15 residues. The chain's CDR3 is CASSQVAGEGNTIYF. The CDR3 bases are TGTGCCAGCAGCCAAGTTGCAGGGGAGGGAAACACCATATATTTT.

This chain uses TRBV7-9 with TRBJ1-6; 10 bases match TRBD1. Unmatched junction bases numbered 5, after V lost 1 base and J lost 8 bases. The CDR3 covers 16 residues. Germline CDR1 is SEHNR and CDR2 is FQNEAQ (reference sequence). The CDR3 here is CASSLVGTGVHSPLHF. Written as DNA, the CDR3 is TGTGCCAGCAGCTTAGTAGGGACAGGGGTTCATTCACCCCTCCACTTT.

The rearrangement links TRBV5-1 to TRBJ1-4; TRBD1 is a possible D gene (5 bases). V lost 5 bases to trimming and J lost 7 bases, with 18 bases between them. Germline assignment: CDR1 SGHRS and CDR2 YFSETQ. This CDR3 region has 15 residues. In DNA form, the CDR3 reads TGCGCCAGCAGGGAGGGGAGTAATTTGGGTGAAAAACTGTTTTTT. This sequence encodes CASREGSNLGEKLFF.

The chain combines TRBV27 with TRBJ1-2; D uncertain. The germline V gene encodes CDR1 MNHEY and CDR2 SMNVEV (reference sequence). Trimming pared 0 bases from V and 8 bases from J, leaving 10 bases between. CDR3 length: 13 residues. The CDR3 spells CASSLSQLGGYTF. In nucleotides, the CDR3 is TGTGCCAGCAGTTTATCCCAGCTGGGGGGCTACACCTTC.

As concerns this clone: This CDR3 is also generated by other DNA sequences in the sample. This chain connects TRBV20-1 to TRBJ2-1; no firm D call. The CDR3 loop spans 11 amino acids. Per the germline V gene, CDR1 is DFQATT and CDR2 is SNEGSKA (reference sequence). The V and J ends lost 3 bases and 7 bases respectively, with 7 bases between them. The CDR3, as DNA: TGCAGTGCTAGGGGTCAGAATGAGCAGTTCTTC. This translates into CSARGQNEQFF.

The chain joins TRBV4-2 to TRBJ2-3; 12 bases are a match to TRBD2. Germline V gene lookup returns CDR1 LGHNA and CDR2 YNFKEQ. The CDR3 is 15 amino acids. V trimming: 6 bases; J trimming: 6 bases; junction bases outside the gene matches: 7. The CDR3 loop reads CASRGTSGFSDTQYF. DNA for the CDR3: TGTGCCAGCAGGGGGACTAGCGGGTTTTCGGATACGCAGTATTTT.

Points on this clone: Other DNA sequences in the sample encode the same CDR3. The rearrangement uses TRBV7-2 and TRBJ2-7; tentatively, D is TRBD1 (5 bases). The ends were cut back, 2 bases at V and 0 bases at J, with 5 bases in the middle. CDR3 length equals 13 residues. Germline CDR1 SGHTA, CDR2 FQGNSA. CDR3: CASSLRGSYEQYF. CDR3 bases: TGTGCCAGCAGCTTAAGGGGCTCCTACGAGCAGTACTTC.

The chain joins TRBV5-1 to TRBJ2-5, with TRBD1 identical over 10 bases. This CDR3 has 15 residues. Unmatched junction bases numbered 7, after V lost 4 bases and J lost 4 bases. Germline lookup yields CDR1 SGHRS and CDR2 YFSETQ. As DNA, the CDR3 is TGCGCCAGCAGCCCGGGGACAGGGGTAGTAGAGACCCAGTACTTC. It is translated as CASSPGTGVVETQYF.

The J gene is TRBJ2-7, the V gene TRBV4-1; D possibly corresponds to TRBD2 (7 bases). Between the trimmed V and J ends, which lost 0 bases and 4 bases, there was a span of 16 bases. From germline, CDR1 is MGHRA and CDR2 YSYEKL. The CDR3 sequence is 16 residues long. The CDR3 DNA follows: TGCGCCAGCAGCCAAGATAAGGGGGGGGCCCGATACGAGCAGTACTTC. The encoded protein is CASSQDKGGARYEQYF.

V is TRBV9 and J is TRBJ1-3, with D possibly matching TRBD1 (6 bases). The V gene's germline CDR1 is SGDLS and CDR2 YYNGEE. CDR3 length equals 15 residues. The V end lost 3 bases, the J end lost 4 bases, and 14 bases lay between the germline ends. CDR3 amino acids: CASSGPGAGGNTIYF. In DNA form, the CDR3 reads TGTGCCAGCAGCGGACCAGGGGCTGGCGGAAACACCATATATTTT.

The rearrangement links TRBV5-5 to TRBJ2-2; 7 bases fit TRBD1. The ends lost 4 bases at V and 4 bases at J; junction bases unmatched: 10. Looked up from germline, CDR1 is SGHKS and CDR2 is YYEKEE (reference sequence). The CDR3 loop spans 16 amino acids. CDR3 in amino acids: CASSTPGGQLTGELFF. The CDR3 DNA reads TGTGCCAGCAGCACCCCTGGGGGACAGCTCACCGGGGAGCTGTTTTTT. Full variable domain (missing parts from reference TRBV5-5 and TRBJ2-2): DAGVTQSPTHLIKTRGQQVTLRCSPISGHKSVSWYQQVLGQGPQFIFQYYEKEERGRGNFPDRFSARQFPNYSSELNVNALLLGDSALYLCASSTPGGQLTGELFFGEGSRLTVL.

The table lists this clone with a count of one. The V gene is TRBV2, the J gene TRBJ2-5; D is perhaps TRBD1 (6 bases). Germline assignment: CDR1 SNHLY and CDR2 FYNNEI. V was cut by 6 bases and J by 2 bases, with 13 bases left in between. The CDR3 is made up of 14 amino acids. The CDR3 DNA reads as TGTGCCAGCAGAGGGACAAAGATTCAAGAGACCCAGTACTTC. Translated, it gives CASRGTKIQETQYF.

This sequence joins TRBV7-6 and TRBJ2-5; D gene unclear. Germline V gene lookup returns CDR1 SGHVS and CDR2 FNYEAQ. This CDR3 contains 15 residues. Trimming removed 5 bases from V and 3 bases from J, with 16 bases in between. CDR3 residues: CASSPHGWEKETQYF. The DNA of the CDR3 is TGTGCCAGCAGCCCACATGGGTGGGAAAAAGAGACCCAGTACTTC.

The rearrangement links TRBV18 to TRBJ1-6, with 7 positions matching TRBD1. Trimming at V came to 6 bases and at J to 7 bases, leaving 9 bases not matched to a gene. The CDR3 is 15 amino acids. The germline V gene encodes CDR1 KGHSH and CDR2 LQKENI. In DNA form, the CDR3 reads TGTGCCAGCTCGCCAACAGGGGCTCACAATTCACCCCTCCACTTT. Translated: CASSPTGAHNSPLHF.

The chain carries TRBV28 and TRBJ2-7; 10 nucleotides match TRBD2. The CDR3 sequence is 16 residues long. The V gene end was trimmed by 3 bases and the J gene end by 2 bases; junction bases not matched to a gene: 7. In germline, CDR1 is MDHEN, CDR2 SYDVKM. As DNA, the CDR3 is TGTGCCAGCAGTTTCGGACTAGCGGCGGGGCCCTACGAGCAGTACTTC. It is translated as CASSFGLAAGPYEQYF.

This rearrangement joins TRBV6-4 to TRBJ2-6; D is ambiguous. The CDR3 spans 15 residues. CDR1 is MRHNA and CDR2 is SNTAGT in the germline V gene. Deletions cut 3 bases from V and 4 bases from J, with 10 bases between. CDR3 loop: CASSEGRVGANVLTF. The CDR3 DNA reads as TGTGCCAGCAGTGAGGGAAGGGTGGGGGCCAACGTCCTGACTTTC.

This sequence joins TRBV30 and TRBJ2-7, with 10 bases fitting TRBD1. This CDR3 is built from 14 residues. Unmatched junction bases numbered 6, after V lost 3 bases and J lost 4 bases. Germline-derived CDR1 and CDR2 are GTSNPN and SVGIG (reference sequence). In nucleotides, the CDR3 is TGTGCCTGGAGGGGGGACAGGGGAGAGTACGAGCAGTACTTC. This sequence encodes CAWRGDRGEYEQYF. Combining the CDR3 with reference TRBV30 and TRBJ2-7 gives the whole variable domain SQTIHQWPATLVQPVGSPLSLECTVEGTSNPNLYWYRQAAGRGLQLLFYSVGIGQISSEVPQNLSASRPQDRQFILSSKKLLLSDSGFYLCAWRGDRGEYEQYFGPGTRLTVT.

This rearrangement joins TRBV6-1 to TRBJ1-5; D is undetermined. The V gene lost 6 bases and the J gene lost 1 base, with 10 bases spanning the gap. Looked up from germline, CDR1 is MNHNS and CDR2 is SASEGT. The CDR3 consists of 14 residues. CDR3 amino acids: CASRDLRSNQPQHF. In nucleotides, the CDR3 is TGTGCCAGCAGGGACCTGCGGAGCAATCAGCCCCAGCATTTT.